Each of the 6 T cell receptor beta chains below was sequenced from the same sample in a study of cytomegalovirus exposure and HLA in healthy donors. PCR used 60 Vbeta primers and 13 Jbeta primers. Sequencing was performed with immunoSEQ multiplex PCR; in TCRdb, only in-frame clones are kept and a portion is missing. Its table records 150,000 or so clones. Sequencing was performed on PBMCs. The receptor source for this set is a woman between 45 and 60 years old in good health and CMV-seronegative.

The chain recombines TRBV6-1 with TRBJ2-5; TRBD1 agrees at 9 bases. Judging by the DNA end, TRBJ2-7 fits better; the J call may be wrong. Germline V lookup: CDR1 MNHNS, CDR2 SASEGT. The CDR3 totals 15 residues. The CDR3 DNA is TGTGCCAGCATCCCCGGGACAGGGTACTCCTACGAGCAGTACTTC. As protein: CASIPGTGYSYEQYF.

This sequence joins TRBV19 and TRBJ1-1; D gene unclear. From germline, CDR1 is LNHDA and CDR2 SQIVND (reference sequence). Trimming took off 1 base at V and 8 bases at J, with 11 bases between the two ends. This CDR3 has 13 amino acids. The CDR3 here is CASSIGTGFEAFF. In DNA, the CDR3 is TGTGCCAGTAGTATAGGCACCGGGTTCGAAGCTTTCTTT.

The V gene is TRBV9, the J gene TRBJ2-3, with 11 bases matching TRBD2. V trimming: 3 bases; J trimming: 3 bases; junction bases outside the gene matches: 3. The CDR3 is 15 amino acids. Germline CDR1 reads SGDLS; CDR2 reads YYNGEE. DNA of the CDR3: TGTGCCAGCAGCGCGACTAGCGGGGCTACAGATACGCAGTATTTT. Translation: CASSATSGATDTQYF.

The rearrangement uses TRBV7-6 and TRBJ2-5, with no clear D. CDR3 length: 11 amino acids. The germline V gene encodes CDR1 SGHVS and CDR2 FNYEAQ. V lost 6 bases, J lost 2 bases, and 4 bases lay in between. CDR3 amino acids: CASRTQETQYF. The CDR3 DNA sequence: TGTGCCAGCAGAACACAAGAGACCCAGTACTTC.

The gene calls are TRBV18 and TRBJ1-6; tentative D call: TRBD1 (5 bases). Trimming removed 4 bases at V and 7 bases at J, with 14 bases between. The CDR3 runs to 15 residues. Germline assignment: CDR1 KGHSH and CDR2 LQKENI. The CDR3 sequence is CASSLAGEYNSPLHF. CDR3 DNA: TGTGCCAGCTCACTAGCGGGGGAATACAATTCACCCCTCCACTTT. The full variable domain, in which reference TRBV18 and TRBJ1-6 provide the parts outside the CDR3, is NAGVMQNPRHLVRRRGQEARLRCSPMKGHSHVYWYRQLPEEGLKFMVYLQKENIIDESGMPKERFSAEFPKEGPSILRIQQVVRGDSAAYFCASSLAGEYNSPLHFGNGTRLTVT.

The CDR3 DNA sequence: TGTGCCAGCAGCTTAGGGCAGGAACGCAATCAGCCCCAGCATTTT. Translation: CASSLGQERNQPQHF. The rearrangement links TRBV7-8 to TRBJ1-5; D unclear. Germline lookup yields CDR1 SGHVS and CDR2 FQNEAQ. V lost 1 base, J lost 2 bases, and 9 bases lay in between. The CDR3 covers 15 residues.